Listed below are T cell receptor beta chains from one sample, sequenced in a study of OX40 agonist ivuxolimab in advanced cancers. Generated by immunoSEQ multiplex PCR, the TCRdb table keeps only in-frame clones and is missing some. This table has about 70,000 clones, 80% to 95% appearing once. The sequenced sample was CD4+ or CD8+ T cells sorted from blood, obtained in a trial of the OX40 agonist ivuxolimab. The receptor set was obtained from an adult with an advanced solid tumor such as melanoma, head and neck, liver or kidney cancer. The CDR3 runs from the conserved cysteine through the conserved F or W. Expanded clones are given a class, and other clones once, few, many or no size at all.

clone size	J gene	V gene	CDR3 protein
NA	TRBJ2-5	TRBV10-1	CASSVRDGEETQYF
NA	TRBJ2-2	TRBV6-5	CASSYSNEAGELFF
once	TRBJ2-1	TRBV6-5	CASSYGSNEQLF
NA	TRBJ2-7	TRBV7-9	CASSLPGDRNEQYF
once	TRBJ2-2	TRBV27	CASSSAGHTGELFF
NA	TRBJ1-1	TRBV7-3	CASSTSGTGGLETEAFF
few	TRBJ1-1	TRBV25-1	CASSTGDQAFF
NA	TRBJ2-7	TRBV4-2	CASSQDRWDYEQYF
NA	TRBJ1-2	TRBV10-3	CASGGAGGTGYGYTF
NA	TRBJ1-1	TRBV5-1	CASSLRGRDTEAFF
NA	TRBJ2-7	TRBV7-9	CASSLNLGFEQYF
once	TRBJ2-5	TRBV7-2	CASSPGTLFQETQYF
NA	TRBJ2-7	TRBV7-8	CASSLAGRSYEQYF
NA	TRBJ2-7	TRBV21-1	CASSISSDREWEQYF
once	TRBJ1-6	TRBV6-5	CASSYWGQGHNSPLHF
NA	TRBJ2-3	TRBV4-1	CASSQNPWGTDTQYF
NA	TRBJ2-7	TRBV4-1	CASSQGGEWSEQYF
medium-sized	TRBJ2-3	TRBV6-4	CASSEERGGPDTQYF
NA	TRBJ1-1	TRBV19	CASSIYGELNTEAFF
NA	TRBJ1-5	TRBV9	CASSHTSDYLQPQHF
NA	TRBJ2-1	TRBV7-9	CASSPDRTPSYNEQFF
NA	TRBJ2-5	TRBV25-1	CASSSGPSLETQYF
NA	TRBJ2-2	TRBV11-2	CASTSTGGAWVTGELFF
NA	TRBJ1-2	TRBV7-9	CASSLVTGGDYGYTF
NA	TRBJ1-2	TRBV14	CASSQDGGDYGYTF
NA	TRBJ1-1	TRBV4-1	CASSKMGVMNTEAFF
NA	TRBJ1-5	TRBV15	CATSRDGNNQPQHF
NA	TRBJ2-3	TRBV5-1	CASSEGAGTDTQYF
NA	TRBJ1-4	TRBV18	CASAEGTNEKLFF
NA	TRBJ2-3	TRBV5-1	CASSTQLRTDTQYF
few	TRBJ1-1	TRBV13	CASSLARGGTEAFF